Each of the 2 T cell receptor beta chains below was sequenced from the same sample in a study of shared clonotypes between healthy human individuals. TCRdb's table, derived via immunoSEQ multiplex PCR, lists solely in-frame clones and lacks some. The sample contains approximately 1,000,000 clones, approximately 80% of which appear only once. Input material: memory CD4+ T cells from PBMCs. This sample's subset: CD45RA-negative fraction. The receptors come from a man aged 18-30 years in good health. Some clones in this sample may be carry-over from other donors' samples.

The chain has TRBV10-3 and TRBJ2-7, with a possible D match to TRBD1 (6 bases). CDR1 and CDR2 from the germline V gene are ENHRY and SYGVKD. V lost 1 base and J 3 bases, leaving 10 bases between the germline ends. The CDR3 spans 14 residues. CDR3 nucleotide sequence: TGTGCCATCAGTGAGTTTCAGGGGAGCTACGAGCAGTACTTC. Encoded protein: CAISEFQGSYEQYF.

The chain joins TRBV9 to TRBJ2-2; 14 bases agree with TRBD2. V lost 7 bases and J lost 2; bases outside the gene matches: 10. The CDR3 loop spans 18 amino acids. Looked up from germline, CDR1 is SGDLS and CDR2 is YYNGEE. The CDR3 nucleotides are TGTGCCAGCGGGAGGACTAGCGGGAGGTGGGAAAACACCGGGGAGCTGTTTTTT. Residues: CASGRTSGRWENTGELFF.